These 27 T cell receptor beta chains were sequenced from one sample in a study of T-cell reconstitution after alpha-beta-depleted transplantation in children. Unique molecular identifiers featured in how the TCRbeta library was prepared. TCRdb fed the PCR reads into MiXCR, producing one record per CDR3 protein. The repertoire holds a few hundred thousand distinct CDR3 sequences, roughly 30% seen once, with about a third in the top ten. The source was PBMCs, collected before TCRalphabeta/CD19-depleted stem cell transplant. The receptors come from a boy under two years old with Wiskott-Aldrich syndrome, due to receive a stem cell transplant.

V usage is TRBV20-1 and J usage is TRBJ2-3, with 12 bases identical to TRBD2. The CDR3 has 17 amino acids. Per the germline V gene, CDR1 is DFQATT and CDR2 is SNEGSKA (reference sequence). The J segment lost 2 bases and the V segment lost 3 bases, leaving 9 bases of the junction unmatched. CDR3 in amino acids: CSASYLAGGPFTDTQYF. The CDR3 DNA is TGCAGTGCTAGTTATCTAGCGGGAGGGCCTTTCACAGATACGCAGTATTTT.

In this sample, this clonotype turned up a few times. The CDR3 reads CSDRQGWETQYF. The CDR3 DNA reads as TGCAGCGATCGACAGGGATGGGAGACCCAGTACTTC. V is TRBV29-1 and J is TRBJ2-5, with 7 bases fitting TRBD1. V shed 7 bases, J shed 5 bases, and the junction held 7 bases outside the gene matches. Germline V gene data show CDR1 as SQVTM and CDR2 as ANQGSEA. CDR3 length: 12 residues.

V usage is TRBV4-2 and J usage is TRBJ2-2; the D is unclear. With 1 base removed from V and 0 bases from J, the gap between germline ends came to 9 bases. The CDR3 extends over 16 amino acids. Germline loops: CDR1 LGHNA, CDR2 YNFKEQ. The CDR3 DNA is TGTGCCAGCAGCCAAGGTCGACAAGCGAACACCGGGGAGCTGTTTTTT. This codes for CASSQGRQANTGELFF.

The chain joins TRBV27 to TRBJ2-3; 10 nucleotides match TRBD2. This CDR3 is 19 amino acids long. J was trimmed by 0 bases and V by 4 bases; bases with no gene match: 13. Germline V gene sequence: CDR1 MNHEY, CDR2 SMNVEV (reference sequence). Here the CDR3 reads CASSSLMTSGPFSTDTQYF. The CDR3 region has the DNA TGTGCCAGCAGTTCGTTAATGACTAGCGGGCCTTTTAGCACAGATACGCAGTATTTT.

V usage is TRBV5-1 and J usage is TRBJ2-3; D call uncertain. Per germline, CDR1 SGHRS and CDR2 YFSETQ. Trimming removed 1 base from V and 1 base from J, with 10 bases in between. The CDR3 has 15 amino acids. Here the CDR3 DNA reads TGCGCCAGCAGCTTGCGGCTCTCGGGCACAGATACGCAGTATTTT. Translation: CASSLRLSGTDTQYF.

The chain has TRBV5-1 and TRBJ2-1, with D hard to call. Germline V lookup: CDR1 SGHRS, CDR2 YFSETQ. The CDR3 covers 14 residues. Trimming removed 0 bases at V and 5 bases at J, with 9 bases between. CDR3 sequence: CASSLEGGNNEQFF. The CDR3 region has the DNA TGCGCCAGCAGCTTGGAGGGTGGGAACAATGAGCAGTTCTTC.

This clonotype was observed a few times. V is TRBV20-1 and J is TRBJ1-5; D is perhaps TRBD1 (5 bases). The CDR3 extends over 14 amino acids. With 3 bases removed from V and 3 bases from J, the gap between germline ends came to 12 bases. Germline loops: CDR1 DFQATT, CDR2 SNEGSKA (reference sequence). Written as DNA, the CDR3 is TGCAGTGCTAGGTGGACGGGGCTCAATCAGCCCCAGCATTTT. It encodes CSARWTGLNQPQHF.

CDR3 amino acids: CASSLAGSSSYNEQFF. The DNA of the CDR3 is TGCGCCAGCAGCTTGGCGGGCTCTAGCTCCTACAATGAGCAGTTCTTC. This chain joins TRBV5-1 and TRBJ2-1; D unclear. V lost 0 bases and J 0 bases, leaving 10 bases between the germline ends. This CDR3 spans 16 amino acids. The germline gives CDR1 SGHRS, CDR2 YFSETQ.

In its sample, this clonotype was seen a few times. This chain links TRBV24-1 with TRBJ2-3; 11 positions match TRBD2. Per germline, CDR1 KGHDR and CDR2 SFDVKD. Germline trimming cut 4 bases from V and 1 base from J; bases unmatched to any gene: 9. This CDR3 has 18 residues. This chain's CDR3 is CATSDRAGTSGRTDTQYF. Written as DNA, the CDR3 is TGTGCCACCAGTGACCGTGCCGGGACTAGCGGCCGCACAGATACGCAGTATTTT.

The V call is TRBV7-2, the J call TRBJ2-1; TRBD2 matches 13 bases. Germline V gene lookup returns CDR1 SGHTA and CDR2 FQGNSA. Germline trimming cut 6 bases from V and 4 bases from J; bases unmatched to any gene: 9. The CDR3 has 17 residues. CDR3 coding DNA: TGTGCCAGCAGGCGTCCACTAGCGGGAGGGGTATACAATGAGCAGTTCTTC. It encodes CASRRPLAGGVYNEQFF.

To note about this clonotype: The junction shows a germline mismatch at one end, possibly a read error. The V call is TRBV9, the J call TRBJ1-3; TRBD1 might be the D (5 bases). Germline-derived CDR1 and CDR2 are SGDLS and YYNGEE. The CDR3 runs to 16 residues. CDR3 loop: CASSVGGMNSGNAIYF. For the CDR3, the DNA is TGTGCCAGCAGCGTAGGGGGCATGAACTCTGGAAACGCCATATATTTT.

The chain couples TRBV6-2 or TRBV6-3 to TRBJ2-5, with D maybe TRBD2 (5 bases). Trimming stripped 2 bases from V and 2 bases from J, with 12 bases between. The CDR3 has 15 residues. Germline loops: CDR1 MNHEY, CDR2 SVGEGT. CDR3 DNA: TGTGCCAGCAGTTACCATTTTCTAGCTCAAGAGACCCAGTACTTC. As protein: CASSYHFLAQETQYF.

The table lists this clonotype with a few counts. The chain has TRBV28 and TRBJ2-7, with TRBD1 matching over 7 bases. Germline CDR1 is MDHEN and CDR2 is SYDVKM. The CDR3 loop spans 14 amino acids. Trimming cost V 5 bases and J 4 bases; bases outside gene matches: 8. The chain's CDR3 is CASSEQGVGYEQYF. CDR3 in DNA: TGTGCCAGCAGTGAGCAGGGGGTGGGGTACGAGCAGTACTTC.

This chain uses TRBV10-2 with TRBJ2-7; 9 bases map to TRBD1. Germline V gene lookup returns CDR1 WSHSY and CDR2 SAAADI. This CDR3 has 17 amino acids. Unmatched junction bases numbered 15, after V lost 6 bases and J lost 3 bases. The CDR3 sequence is CASSESLRQGGLYEQYF. In nucleotides, the CDR3 is TGCGCCAGCAGCGAAAGCCTTAGACAGGGGGGCCTCTACGAGCAGTACTTC.

This clonotype was counted ten times or more. This chain joins TRBV12-3 or TRBV12-4 and TRBJ2-3; weak D call: TRBD2 (5 bases). The ends were cut back, 8 bases at V and 7 bases at J, with 16 bases in the middle. The CDR3 loop spans 13 amino acids. This CDR3 is CASGLGPDYTQYF. CDR3 sequence (DNA): TGTGCCAGCGGACTCGGACCGGACTATACGCAGTATTTT.

There are a few counts of this clonotype. The rearrangement links TRBV5-6 to TRBJ1-3; D is uncertain. CDR3 length: 15 amino acids. Germline assignment: CDR1 SGHDT and CDR2 YYEEEE. The V gene lost 1 base and the J gene lost 0 bases, with 8 bases spanning the gap. The CDR3 DNA sequence: TGTGCCAGCAGCTTGTTTGGGCTCTCTGGAAACACCATATATTTT. Its translation is CASSLFGLSGNTIYF.

This clonotype turned up a few times. The chain couples TRBV5-5 to TRBJ2-5; D gene uncertain. The length of the CDR3 is 14 residues. Germline V lookup: CDR1 SGHKS, CDR2 YYEKEE (reference sequence). With 0 bases removed from V and 5 bases from J, the gap between germline ends came to 11 bases. CDR3 nucleotides: TGTGCCAGCAGCTTGGGGGCAGGACCGGAGACCCAGTACTTC. Translating gives CASSLGAGPETQYF. The complete variable domain, with remaining parts taken from reference TRBV5-5 and TRBJ2-5, reads DAGVTQSPTHLIKTRGQQVTLRCSPISGHKSVSWYQQVLGQGPQFIFQYYEKEERGRGNFPDRFSARQFPNYSSELNVNALLLGDSALYLCASSLGAGPETQYFGPGTRLLVL.

This clonotype was observed a handful of times. The chain combines TRBV29-1 with TRBJ2-7, with 7 nucleotides matching TRBD2. The CDR3 is 15 residues long. Trimming removed 0 bases from V and 7 bases from J; junction bases left unmatched: 12. The germline gives CDR1 SQVTM, CDR2 ANQGSEA. In DNA, the CDR3 is TGCAGCGTTGAAGACCGTGGCGGGAGTCTTAGAGAGCAGTACTTC. This sequence encodes CSVEDRGGSLREQYF.

This clonotype came up a few times. V and J are TRBV9 and TRBJ2-1, with 7 bases lining up with TRBD2. V lost 0 bases and J lost 9; bases outside the gene matches: 3. There are 13 residues in the CDR3. Germline lookup yields CDR1 SGDLS and CDR2 YYNGEE. This chain's CDR3 is CASSVVTGGEQFF. Here the CDR3 DNA reads TGTGCCAGCAGCGTAGTTACGGGAGGTGAGCAGTTCTTC.

This clonotype was seen a few times. The V and J genes are TRBV5-8 and TRBJ2-5; 9 bases map to TRBD1. Germline-derived CDR1 and CDR2 are SGHTS and YDEGEE. J was trimmed by 5 bases and V by 3 bases; bases with no gene match: 2. The CDR3 consists of 13 residues. The DNA for the CDR3 is TGTGCCAGCAGCTGGACAGGGGCGGAGACCCAGTACTTC. It codes for CASSWTGAETQYF.

This clonotype was recorded a few times. This chain connects TRBV15 to TRBJ2-1, with 9 nucleotides matching TRBD2. Germline V CDR1 and CDR2: LNHNV, YYDKDF (reference sequence). The V and J ends lost 1 base and 8 bases, in that order; junction bases with no gene match: 6. This CDR3 is 15 amino acids long. Written as DNA, the CDR3 is TGTGCCACCAGCAGAGTGAATAGCGGGAGTGATGAGCAGTTCTTC. This translates into CATSRVNSGSDEQFF. Variable domain in full (rest from reference TRBV15 and TRBJ2-1): DAMVIQNPRYQVTQFGKPVTLSCSQTLNHNVMYWYQQKSSQAPKLLFHYYDKDFNNEADTPDNFQSRRPNTSFCFLDIRSPGLGDTAMYLCATSRVNSGSDEQFFGPGTRLTVL.

This clonotype has only a few counts. The chain uses TRBV20-1 and TRBJ1-2; tentative D call: TRBD1 (6 bases). This CDR3 is 15 amino acids long. Germline V gene sequence: CDR1 DFQATT, CDR2 SNEGSKA (reference sequence). Trimming shortened V by 3 bases and J by 4 bases, and 18 bases separated the two germline ends. CDR3: CSARVQGRFSYGYTF. DNA for the CDR3: TGCAGTGCTAGGGTCCAGGGGAGGTTCAGCTATGGCTACACCTTC.

The gene calls are TRBV28 and TRBJ2-7, with 7 bases fitting TRBD2. Germline values: CDR1 MDHEN, CDR2 SYDVKM. The V segment lost 9 bases and the J segment 0 bases; nucleotides outside the gene matches: 8. The CDR3 has 14 amino acids. This CDR3 is CASSLGGYSYEQYF. CDR3 bases: TGTGCCAGTTCCCTGGGGGGGTACTCCTACGAGCAGTACTTC.

V and J are TRBV20-1 and TRBJ2-1, with D possibly being TRBD2 (6 bases). Germline assignment: CDR1 DFQATT and CDR2 SNEGSKA (reference sequence). The CDR3 spans 16 residues. The germline V and J ends were trimmed by 0 bases and 0 bases, with 12 bases remaining between them. The CDR3 protein is CSARDRDSSSYNEQFF. The CDR3 bases are TGCAGTGCTAGAGATAGGGACTCGAGCTCCTACAATGAGCAGTTCTTC.

This chain joins TRBV5-1 and TRBJ2-1; D not certain. CDR3 length equals 12 residues. The germline gives CDR1 SGHRS, CDR2 YFSETQ. The germline V and J ends were trimmed by 5 bases and 7 bases, with 10 bases remaining between them. CDR3 amino acids: CASSSAENEQFF. The DNA of the CDR3 is TGCGCCAGCAGTTCTGCGGAGAATGAGCAGTTCTTC.

The genes are TRBV27 and TRBJ1-4, with no clear D. CDR3 length: 15 amino acids. Germline CDR1 MNHEY, CDR2 SMNVEV (reference sequence). The V end lost 4 bases, the J end lost 8 bases, and 17 bases lay between the germline ends. The DNA for the CDR3 is TGTGCCAGCAGTTCCCCCTCGGCGGGAAGGGAAAAACTGTTTTTT. Its protein is CASSSPSAGREKLFF.

The V and J genes are TRBV5-5 and TRBJ2-2; the match to TRBD2 covers 10 bases. The CDR3 spans 16 residues. In germline, CDR1 is SGHKS, CDR2 YYEKEE (reference sequence). Trimming removed 3 bases from V and 2 bases from J; junction bases left unmatched: 4. CDR3 DNA sequence: TGTGCCAGCAGCTCCCCTAGCGGGAGTAACACCGGGGAGCTGTTTTTT. Translated, it gives CASSSPSGSNTGELFF.